This passage covers 26 T cell receptor beta chains from one sample sequenced in a study of CD4 T cells in relation to SARS-CoV-2 and coronaviruses (dated by TCRdb to about 2021). The library relied on the immunoSEQ multiplex PCR assay. TCRdb provides this immuneACCESS table in a form limited to in-frame rearrangements. Some clones are lacking; in checked studies, under half of them reflect an unresolved V gene, and why the rest are absent is not known. Recorded for this sample are 28,000 or so clones; over 60% of them occurred a single time. The ten top clones hold more than 9% of the sample. No antigen is known for these receptors. CD4+ T cells from unexposed donors were collected before the COVID-19 pandemic (2011-2018). After less than 13 days of culture, CD4+ T cells were isolated with the EasySep CD4+ T cell isolation kit. Sample: CD4+ T cells from PBMCs, cultured in vitro. The origin of the receptors is a human donor in good health.

V usage is TRBV5-1 and J usage is TRBJ1-4, with D uncertain. The CDR3 is 15 amino acids. Germline CDR1 is SGHRS and CDR2 is YFSETQ. V was clipped by 3 bases and J by 5 bases, with 14 bases between them. The CDR3 spells CASSSSWAQNEKLFF. The CDR3 DNA is TGCGCCAGCAGCTCCAGTTGGGCCCAGAATGAAAAACTGTTTTTT.

The V gene is TRBV7-2, the J gene TRBJ2-7, with 11 bases lining up with TRBD2. V lost 2 bases to trimming and J lost 2 bases; unmatched junction nucleotides: 8. Germline V gives CDR1 SGHTA, CDR2 FQGNSA. This CDR3 is 17 amino acids long. The DNA for the CDR3 is TGTGCCAGCAGCTTATCTAGCGGGGGGATGAGGACCTACGAGCAGTACTTC. Translating gives CASSLSSGGMRTYEQYF.

This clone was seen only once. One end of the junction fails to match germline, which may point to a read error. The CDR3 DNA reads as TGTGCTAGCAGCTTAGGGCAGGGTACCTACAATGAGCAGTTCTTC. As protein: CASSLGQGTYNEQFF. The chain uses TRBV7-7 and TRBJ2-1; the D gene is possibly TRBD1 (5 bases). The germline V gene encodes CDR1 SSHAT and CDR2 FNYEAQ (reference sequence). The CDR3 spans 15 residues.

This clone was counted a few times. The genes are TRBV9 and TRBJ1-6; the D gene is possibly TRBD1 (5 bases). V lost 2 bases to trimming and J lost 6 bases, with 12 bases between them. The CDR3 spans 15 residues. The germline V gene encodes CDR1 SGDLS and CDR2 YYNGEE. The DNA of the CDR3 is TGTGCCAGCAGCGTCGCGGGGGACCCTAATTCACCCCTCCACTTT. Translation: CASSVAGDPNSPLHF. Full variable domain (rest looked up from reference TRBV9 and TRBJ1-6): DSGVTQTPKHLITATGQRVTLRCSPRSGDLSVYWYQQSLDQGLQFLIQYYNGEERAKGNILERFSAQQFPDLHSELNLSSLELGDSALYFCASSVAGDPNSPLHFGNGTRLTVT.

The rearrangement uses TRBV19 and TRBJ2-3, with D unclear. Looked up from germline, CDR1 is LNHDA and CDR2 is SQIVND (reference sequence). Trimming removed 3 bases at V and 2 bases at J, with 12 bases between. The CDR3 sequence is 15 residues long. CDR3 sequence (DNA): TGTGCCAGTAGTATGGGTGTCGTTAACACAGATACGCAGTATTTT. Translated, it gives CASSMGVVNTDTQYF.

This sequence joins TRBV3-1 (or the pseudogene TRBV3-2) and TRBJ1-5; D unresolved. The CDR3 covers 15 residues. Trimming took 3 bases from V and 3 from J, leaving 12 bases between them. Germline CDR1 is LGHDT and CDR2 is YNNKEL (reference sequence). This chain's CDR3 is CASSQGVAINQPQHF. In DNA, the CDR3 is TGTGCCAGCAGCCAGGGTGTTGCAATCAATCAGCCCCAGCATTTT.

J is TRBJ1-4 and V is TRBV4-3; 9 bases line up with TRBD1. Germline V gives CDR1 LGHNA, CDR2 YSLEER. The CDR3 consists of 19 residues. With V trimmed by 4 bases and J by 1 base, 13 bases remained unmatched. The CDR3 region is CASSPLRDRVIGTNEKLFF. In DNA form, the CDR3 reads TGCGCCAGCAGCCCCCTTCGGGACAGGGTTATAGGAACTAATGAAAAACTGTTTTTT.

This clone was recorded once. J is TRBJ2-1 and V is TRBV12-3 or TRBV12-4, with D possibly TRBD1 on 6 matching bases. V was shortened by 0 bases and J by 10 bases, with 7 bases between the two germline ends. The CDR3 loop spans 12 amino acids. CDR3: CASSLAGHEQFF. CDR3 in DNA: TGTGCCAGCAGTTTAGCGGGACACGAGCAGTTCTTC.

The chain joins TRBV19 to TRBJ2-3; D may be TRBD2 (7 bases). V lost 1 base to trimming and J lost 0 bases, with 8 bases between them. The CDR3 covers 15 residues. Germline loops: CDR1 LNHDA, CDR2 SQIVND (reference sequence). This chain's CDR3 is CASSIGGGSTDTQYF. The CDR3 DNA follows: TGTGCCAGTAGTATAGGCGGGGGCAGCACAGATACGCAGTATTTT.

This clone was seen a handful of times. V and J are TRBV27 and TRBJ2-1, with D hard to call. Trimming stripped 1 base from V and 7 bases from J, with 8 bases between. From germline, CDR1 is MNHEY and CDR2 SMNVEV (reference sequence). The CDR3 loop spans 13 amino acids. The chain's CDR3 is CASSLFNENEQFF. CDR3 coding DNA: TGTGCCAGCAGTTTATTTAACGAAAATGAGCAGTTCTTC.

In this sample, this clone turned up a few times. V is TRBV3-1 (or the pseudogene TRBV3-2) and J is TRBJ1-5; D unresolved. Trimming left V 5 bases short and J 0 bases short, with 8 bases between. CDR1 is LGHDT and CDR2 is YNNKEL in the germline V gene (reference sequence). The CDR3 spans 14 residues. CDR3 sequence reads: CASSWAPSNQPQHF. CDR3 bases: TGTGCCAGCAGCTGGGCACCTAGCAATCAGCCCCAGCATTTT.

This clone was found once. This chain uses TRBV9 with TRBJ2-1; 7 nucleotides line up with TRBD1. The V segment lost 3 bases and the J segment 8 bases; nucleotides outside the gene matches: 8. CDR3 length: 14 residues. The germline gives CDR1 SGDLS, CDR2 YYNGEE. The CDR3, as DNA: TGTGCCAGCAGCGGACCAGGGGGTAGCGATGAGCAGTTCTTC. It translates to CASSGPGGSDEQFF.

The V call is TRBV4-1, the J call TRBJ2-3; maybe TRBD2 (5 bases). CDR1 is MGHRA, CDR2 YSYEKL, per germline. The V end was cut by 5 bases, the J end by 4 bases, with 13 bases between. The CDR3 length is 14 residues. The CDR3 spells CASSSYLRADTQYF. CDR3 DNA: TGCGCCAGCAGCTCTTACCTGCGGGCAGATACGCAGTATTTT.

The V and J genes are TRBV11-2 and TRBJ2-5, with 11 positions matching TRBD2. In germline, CDR1 is SGHAT, CDR2 FQNNGV. Trimming removed 1 base from V and 0 bases from J; junction bases left unmatched: 7. The CDR3 sequence is 18 residues long. CDR3 sequence reads: CASSLVASGGLYQETQYF. CDR3 coding DNA: TGTGCCAGCAGCTTAGTCGCTAGCGGGGGGCTGTACCAAGAGACCCAGTACTTC.

This clone has a handful of counts. The chain joins TRBV6-5 to TRBJ1-5; 7 bases match TRBD1. Losses at the gene ends were 11 bases for V and 3 bases for J; bases not matched to a gene: 10. Germline CDR1 is MNHEY and CDR2 is SVGAGI. This CDR3 has 14 amino acids. CDR3 region: CAGGKDRTNQPQHF. DNA of the CDR3: TGTGCCGGGGGCAAGGACAGGACCAATCAGCCCCAGCATTTT.

The chain recombines TRBV7-8 with TRBJ2-1; TRBD2 aligns across 9 bases. The CDR3 runs 14 residues. V trimming: 8 bases; J trimming: 4 bases; junction bases outside the gene matches: 6. The germline V gene encodes CDR1 SGHVS and CDR2 FQNEAQ. The CDR3 sequence: CASAARGGYNEQFF. The CDR3 bases are TGTGCCAGCGCCGCGCGGGGGGGTTACAATGAGCAGTTCTTC.

The chain couples TRBV5-1 to TRBJ2-3, with 7 bases matching TRBD2. Germline V gives CDR1 SGHRS, CDR2 YFSETQ. Trimming at V came to 0 bases and at J to 0 bases, leaving 7 bases not matched to a gene. CDR3 size: 17 residues. The chain's CDR3 is CASSLALWGGSTDTQYF. Written as DNA, the CDR3 is TGCGCCAGCAGCTTGGCTCTGTGGGGGGGGAGCACAGATACGCAGTATTTT.

This clone was seen more than once but under ten times. The J gene is TRBJ2-7, the V gene TRBV4-3; D may be TRBD1 (5 bases). The V and J ends lost 4 bases and 9 bases respectively, with 10 bases between them. Germline CDR1 reads LGHNA; CDR2 reads YSLEER. This CDR3 has 11 amino acids. CDR3 DNA: TGCGCCAGCAGCCTTCAGGGCAGGCAGTACTTC. Its translation: CASSLQGRQYF.

The V call is TRBV4-3, the J call TRBJ2-7; a possible D gene is TRBD2 (6 bases). Germline V gene lookup returns CDR1 LGHNA and CDR2 YSLEER. With 0 bases removed from V and 5 bases from J, the gap between germline ends came to 17 bases. The CDR3 has 16 amino acids. Here the CDR3 reads CASSQDGAPGSDEQYF. In DNA, the CDR3 is TGCGCCAGCAGCCAAGATGGCGCCCCCGGGAGCGACGAGCAGTACTTC.

The chain recombines TRBV18 with TRBJ2-7; D is unclear. V lost 3 bases and J lost 2, with 11 bases in between. The CDR3 loop spans 14 amino acids. Germline CDR1 KGHSH, CDR2 LQKENI. CDR3 in DNA: TGTGCCAGCTCACCGTCGGTTTCAGCCTACGAGCAGTACTTC. Protein: CASSPSVSAYEQYF.

The V gene is TRBV2, the J gene TRBJ1-5; D is perhaps TRBD1 (5 bases). Germline lookup yields CDR1 SNHLY and CDR2 FYNNEI. The V end lost 4 bases, the J end lost 5 bases, and 18 bases lay between the germline ends. The CDR3 runs 16 residues. CDR3 bases: TGTGCCAGCAGTGGAACCTACACTGGGGGAGATCAGCCCCAGCATTTT. Encoded protein: CASSGTYTGGDQPQHF.

V usage is TRBV3-1 (or the pseudogene TRBV3-2) and J usage is TRBJ2-3; 7 positions agree with TRBD1. Germline CDR1 LGHDT, CDR2 YNNKEL (reference sequence). V shed 1 base and J 9 bases; nucleotides not matched to a gene: 7. This CDR3 has 14 amino acids. CDR3 DNA: TGTGCCAGCAGCCAAGGGGTAGGGGGCTACACGCAGTATTTT. Translation gives CASSQGVGGYTQYF.

J is TRBJ2-2 and V is TRBV19; 11 bases line up with TRBD1. V gave up 6 bases and J gave up 6 bases; unmatched junction bases: 12. CDR1 LNHDA and CDR2 SQIVND come from the germline V gene (reference sequence). This CDR3 has 17 amino acids. The CDR3 region is CASRINIGTGGSGELFF. The CDR3 coding sequence is TGTGCCAGTAGAATCAATATAGGGACAGGGGGATCCGGGGAGCTGTTTTTT. The variable domain in full, with the rest retrieved from reference TRBV19 and TRBJ2-2, is DGGITQSPKYLFRKEGQNVTLSCEQNLNHDAMYWYRQDPGQGLRLIYYSQIVNDFQKGDIAEGYSVSREKKESFPLTVTSAQKNPTAFYLCASRINIGTGGSGELFFGEGSRLTVL.

J is TRBJ1-1 and V is TRBV30; the D is unclear. Germline CDR1 is GTSNPN and CDR2 is SVGIG (reference sequence). V shed 3 bases and J shed 10 bases, with 15 bases lying between them. The CDR3 sequence is 12 residues long. The chain's CDR3 is CAWRTLTPRAFF. The CDR3 DNA sequence: TGTGCCTGGAGAACATTGACACCCCGAGCTTTCTTT.

This chain joins TRBV10-3 and TRBJ2-1; no clear D gene. The V end lost 10 bases, the J end lost 0 bases, and 16 bases lay between the germline ends. This CDR3 contains 15 residues. CDR1 is ENHRY, CDR2 SYGVKD, per germline. The CDR3 reads CATSLLGSSYNEQFF. DNA of the CDR3: TGTGCCACCTCACTTTTAGGCAGCTCCTACAATGAGCAGTTCTTC.

For the CDR3, the DNA is TGTGCCAGCAGTCGGGGGGAGACCCAGTACTTC. It encodes CASSRGETQYF. The rearrangement links TRBV28 to TRBJ2-5; a weak D match, TRBD2 (6 bases). Germline V gives CDR1 MDHEN, CDR2 SYDVKM. The CDR3 contains 11 residues. Trimming took off 5 bases at V and 5 bases at J, with 6 bases between the two ends.